This paragraph reports one TCR beta chain. The CDR3 sequence is 14 residues long. CDR1 is SNHLY, CDR2 FYNNEI, per germline. The V end lost 7 bases, the J end lost 0 bases, and 12 bases lay between the germline ends. This sample stems from a study of blood T cell repertoires in COVID-19. Individuals aged roughly 18 to 90 years were recruited from around 22 US areas. Clones were sequenced by immunoSEQ multiplex PCR, and TCRdb holds only the in-frame ones, with some missing. The table includes about 210,000 clones, 81% detected once. The V call is TRBV2, the J call TRBJ1-1; tentative D call: TRBD1 (5 bases). The sequenced material came from PBMCs or T cells enriched from blood (not recorded which). This sequence originates from a woman in her forties or fifties with acute COVID-19. The DNA for the CDR3 is TGTGCCAGCAATGGACAAGGTTTGAACACTGAAGCTTTCTTT. This codes for CASNGQGLNTEAFF.